This TCR beta chain was captured in a study of blood T cell repertoires in COVID-19. The overall study: Nucleic acid was either cDNA or gDNA, and it came from T cells, B-cell-depleted T cells, or PBMCs.

The sample holds a few counts of this clone. Libraries were prepared by immunoSEQ multiplex PCR; TCRdb keeps only in-frame clonotypes and omits some of them. Of about 220,000 clones in the sample, 80% to 90% were seen once. This CDR3 is built from 13 residues. V dropped 6 bases and J dropped 5 bases, with 14 bases sitting between them. Looked up from germline, CDR1 is WNHNN and CDR2 is SYGVQD (reference sequence). Input material: peripheral blood. The chain combines TRBV10-1 with TRBJ2-7; tentatively, D is TRBD1 (6 bases). This sequence originates from a man aged 45 to 65 with active or convalescent COVID-19. Here the CDR3 reads CASREDRFHEQYF. DNA for the CDR3: TGCGCCAGCAGGGAGGACAGATTCCACGAGCAGTACTTC.